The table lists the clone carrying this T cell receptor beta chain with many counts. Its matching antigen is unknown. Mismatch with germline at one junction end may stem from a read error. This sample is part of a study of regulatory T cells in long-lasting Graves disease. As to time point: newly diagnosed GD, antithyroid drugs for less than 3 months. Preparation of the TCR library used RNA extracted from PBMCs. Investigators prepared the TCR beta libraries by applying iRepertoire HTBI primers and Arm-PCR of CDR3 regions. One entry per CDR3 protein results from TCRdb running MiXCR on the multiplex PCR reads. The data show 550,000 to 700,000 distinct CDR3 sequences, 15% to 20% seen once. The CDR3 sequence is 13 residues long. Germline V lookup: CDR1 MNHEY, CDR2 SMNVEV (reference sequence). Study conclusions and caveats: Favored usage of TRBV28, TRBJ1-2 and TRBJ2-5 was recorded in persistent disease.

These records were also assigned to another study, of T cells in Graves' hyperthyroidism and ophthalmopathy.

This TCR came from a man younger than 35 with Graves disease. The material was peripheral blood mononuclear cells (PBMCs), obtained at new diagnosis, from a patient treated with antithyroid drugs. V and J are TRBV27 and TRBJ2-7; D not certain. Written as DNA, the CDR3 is TGTGCCAGCAGCTTATCCGGAGATTACGAGCAGTACTTC. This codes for CASSLSGDYEQYF.